A selection of T cell receptor beta chains follows, all from one sample in a study of blood T cell repertoires in COVID-19. Assay: immunoSEQ multiplex PCR; the TCRdb copy retains only in-frame clones and omits some. The sample records more than 65,000 clones, 70% to 90% being singletons. Sequencing was performed on peripheral blood. The receptor source for this set is a woman older than 75 with active or convalescent COVID-19. CDR3s include the opening cysteine and the closing phenylalanine or tryptophan. A D gene is named only where the DNA matches it firmly. The size entry is marked missing in some rows and otherwise reads once, few, many or a size class.

TRBJ2-7	19	NA	TRBV28	TRBD2	CASSFRFRGISGRSYEQYF	TGTGCCAGCAGTTTTCGGTTTCGGGGAATTAGCGGGAGGTCCTACGAGCAGTACTTC
TRBJ2-7	13	NA	TRBV6-5	NA	CASGLALRYEQYF	TGTGCCAGCGGATTAGCGCTCCGCTACGAGCAGTACTTC
TRBJ1-4	14	NA	TRBV21-1	NA	CASSNRETNEKLFF	TGTGCCAGCAGCAACCGAGAAACTAATGAAAAACTGTTTTTT
TRBJ1-1	13	NA	TRBV6-5	NA	CASNKLLDTEAFF	TGTGCCAGCAATAAGCTTCTGGACACTGAAGCTTTCTTT
TRBJ1-2	15	NA	TRBV7-2	NA	CASSQGAGGNYGYTF	TGTGCCAGCAGCCAAGGTGCCGGGGGGAACTATGGCTACACCTTC
TRBJ2-1	15	NA	TRBV21-1	NA	CARTSADRDGHEQFF	TGTGCCAGAACTTCCGCGGACAGGGACGGCCATGAGCAGTTCTTC
TRBJ1-1	15	NA	TRBV6-1	TRBD1	CASSEGTGLNTEAFF	TGTGCCAGCAGTGAAGGGACAGGCCTGAACACTGAAGCTTTCTTT
TRBJ2-7	14	NA	TRBV18	NA	CASSRGAQTYEQYF	TGTGCCAGCTCACGGGGAGCACAAACCTACGAGCAGTACTTC
TRBJ2-3	17	NA	TRBV7-2	TRBD2	CASSPPASGRGTDTQYF	TGTGCCAGCAGCCCTCCGGCAAGCGGGAGGGGCACAGATACGCAGTATTTT
TRBJ2-3	14	once	TRBV19	TRBD1	CASRDRGRTDTQYF	TGTGCCAGTAGGGACAGGGGGCGTACAGATACGCAGTATTTT
TRBJ2-1	17	NA	TRBV19	TRBD2	CPRRPGAGRTGRGEQFF	TGTCCCCGTCGTCCCGGGGCGGGGAGGACCGGGAGGGGTGAGCAGTTCTTC
TRBJ2-3	16	NA	TRBV3-1/TRBV3-2	TRBD2	CASSQFSGRAEDTQYF	TGTGCCAGCAGCCAGTTTAGCGGGAGGGCCGAAGATACGCAGTATTTT
TRBJ1-5	13	NA	TRBV20-1	NA	CSASDRPTWAQHF	TGCAGTGCTAGTGACAGGCCTACCTGGGCCCAGCATTTT
TRBJ1-2	13	NA	TRBV7-2	NA	CASSSRQVYGYTF	TGTGCCAGCAGCTCCAGACAGGTCTATGGCTACACCTTC
TRBJ1-1	16	NA	TRBV5-4	TRBD1	CASSPGQGLPNTEAFF	TGTGCCAGCAGCCCGGGACAGGGGCTTCCGAACACTGAAGCTTTCTTT
TRBJ2-4	16	NA	TRBV6-5	NA	CASSSLGEGHKNIQYF	TGTGCCAGCAGTTCCCTCGGCGAGGGCCACAAAAACATTCAGTACTTC
TRBJ2-7	14	few	TRBV15	NA	CATSRGTFSYEQYF	TGTGCCACCAGCAGAGGGACATTTTCCTACGAGCAGTACTTC
TRBJ2-7	14	once	TRBV4-2	TRBD1	CASSQTGGNYEQYF	TGTGCCAGCAGCCAAACAGGGGGAAACTACGAGCAGTACTTC
TRBJ2-7	14	NA	TRBV28	TRBD2	CASSFLAGASVEYF	TGTGCCAGCAGTTTCCTAGCGGGCGCTTCGGTTGAGTACTTC
TRBJ1-2	17	NA	TRBV9	TRBD1	CASSASYGQGRSYGYTF	TGTGCCAGCAGCGCGAGCTACGGACAGGGACGGTCCTATGGCTACACCTTC
TRBJ2-5	15	few	TRBV9	TRBD2	CASSSQLAGGETQYF	TGTGCCAGCAGCTCACAACTCGCGGGGGGGGAGACCCAGTACTTC
TRBJ2-7	16	NA	TRBV7-9	NA	CASSLIIEQTSYEQYF	TGTGCCAGCAGCCTAATAATTGAACAGACCTCCTACGAGCAGTACTTC
TRBJ2-5	14	NA	TRBV29-1	TRBD1	CSVEEGDRVETQYF	TGCAGCGTTGAAGAAGGGGACAGGGTTGAGACCCAGTACTTC
TRBJ2-1	13	NA	TRBV10-3	TRBD2	CAIGLAGWNEQFF	TGTGCCATCGGGCTAGCGGGGTGGAATGAGCAGTTCTTC
TRBJ2-5	13	NA	TRBV18	NA	CASSPLTGETQYF	TGTGCCAGCTCACCACTCACGGGAGAGACCCAGTACTTC
TRBJ1-5	15	NA	TRBV30	TRBD1	CAWSLGQGGFQPQHF	TGTGCCTGGAGTTTAGGACAGGGAGGTTTCCAGCCCCAGCATTTT
TRBJ2-1	14	NA	TRBV28	TRBD2	CASSSGGRERVQFF	TGTGCCAGCAGTTCCGGAGGGCGGGAGAGGGTTCAGTTCTTC
TRBJ1-1	14	NA	TRBV7-9	NA	CASSLHGAGTEAFF	TGTGCCAGCAGCTTACATGGGGCTGGAACTGAAGCTTTCTTT
TRBJ2-3	15	NA	TRBV28	TRBD2	CASSPPSGLTDTQYF	TGTGCCAGCAGCCCACCTAGCGGCCTCACAGATACGCAGTATTTT
TRBJ2-7	16	NA	TRBV6-2/TRBV6-3	TRBD1	CASSYTRTGRNYEQYF	TGTGCCAGCAGTTACACCCGGACAGGGCGTAACTACGAGCAGTACTTC
TRBJ2-7	14	NA	TRBV28	TRBD1	CASSFATGAYEQYF	TGTGCCAGCAGTTTTGCCACAGGGGCCTACGAGCAGTACTTC
TRBJ2-3	16	NA	TRBV5-5	TRBD2	CASSGQLAGGPDTQYF	TGTGCCAGCAGCGGACAACTAGCGGGGGGACCAGATACGCAGTATTTT
TRBJ1-5	16	NA	TRBV5-5	TRBD1	CASSLAATGVGQPQHF	TGTGCCAGCAGCTTGGCGGCGACAGGGGTGGGTCAGCCCCAGCATTTT
TRBJ2-3	15	once	TRBV6-5	TRBD2	CASSPLAGVRNTQYF	TGTGCCAGCTCTCCCCTAGCGGGCGTTCGAAATACGCAGTATTTT
TRBJ1-2	14	NA	TRBV5-1	NA	CASSLAQGRDGYTF	TGCGCCAGCAGCTTGGCCCAGGGGCGCGATGGCTACACCTTC
TRBJ2-7	14	NA	TRBV15	NA	CATSAPKSSYEQYF	TGTGCCACCAGCGCCCCTAAGAGCTCCTACGAGCAGTACTTC
TRBJ2-7	12	few	TRBV2	NA	CASSIHSYEQYF	TGTGCCAGCAGTATTCACTCCTACGAGCAGTACTTC
TRBJ2-3	18	once	TRBV28	TRBD2	CASSIYPSSGISSDTQYF	TGTGCCAGCAGCATCTACCCCTCTAGCGGTATATCGTCAGATACGCAGTATTTT
TRBJ2-7	13	NA	TRBV6-5	NA	CASSYRGTYEQYF	TGTGCCAGCAGTTACAGGGGGACCTACGAGCAGTACTTC
TRBJ2-5	12	once	TRBV14	NA	CASSLDQETQYF	TGTGCCAGCAGCCTAGACCAAGAGACCCAGTACTTC
TRBJ1-2	15	NA	TRBV6-5	TRBD1	CASSYGDRGREGYTF	TGTGCCAGCAGTTACGGGGACAGGGGACGAGAGGGCTACACCTTC
TRBJ1-2	16	NA	TRBV5-1	NA	CASSWGLGLANYGYTF	TGCGCCAGCAGCTGGGGCCTAGGGTTAGCTAACTATGGCTACACCTTC
TRBJ2-3	15	NA	TRBV7-9	NA	CASSPGESRTDTQYF	TGTGCCAGCAGCCCAGGGGAGTCGAGGACAGATACGCAGTATTTT
TRBJ2-3	16	once	TRBV7-2	TRBD2	CASSLGTSGRTDTQYF	TGTGCCAGCAGCTTAGGGACTAGCGGGAGAACAGATACGCAGTATTTT